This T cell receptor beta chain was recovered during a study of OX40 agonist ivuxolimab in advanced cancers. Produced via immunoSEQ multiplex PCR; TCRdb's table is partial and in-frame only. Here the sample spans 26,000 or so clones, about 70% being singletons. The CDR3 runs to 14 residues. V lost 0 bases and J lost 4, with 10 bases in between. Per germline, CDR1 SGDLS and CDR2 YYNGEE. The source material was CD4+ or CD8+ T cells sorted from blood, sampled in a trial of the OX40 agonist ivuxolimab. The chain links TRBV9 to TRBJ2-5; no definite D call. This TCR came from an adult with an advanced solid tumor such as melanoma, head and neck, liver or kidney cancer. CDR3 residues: CASSVVGGGETQYF. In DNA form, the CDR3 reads TGTGCCAGCAGCGTAGTGGGTGGCGGAGAGACCCAGTACTTC.